This entry lists 28 T cell receptor beta chains sequenced from one sample in a study of T cells in Graves' hyperthyroidism and ophthalmopathy (dated by TCRdb to 2018 to 2020). The library came from multiplex PCR. Sequencing took place on an Illumina HiSeq 2000. TCR beta CDR3 regions were amplified from RNA transcripts. A first-round RT-PCR of the TCR CDR3 used the HTBI primer set with the Qiagen OneStep RT-PCR kit. TCRdb ran its own pipeline on the public reads, namely fastp trimming at Q25 and MiXCR clone calling, and kept in-frame beta chains. CDR3 protein duplicates are merged, each entry listing the most common genes and DNA. This sample comprises some 350,000 distinct CDR3 sequences, 20% to 25% of them detected only once. The ten largest clones represent less than 85% of the sample. The sequencing sample was made of blood. The receptors stem from a man aged 50 or older with Graves' hyperthyroidism.

Ten or more counts support this clonotype. This chain joins TRBV27 and TRBJ2-3; 8 nucleotides agree with TRBD1. The V segment lost 2 bases and the J segment 3 bases; nucleotides outside the gene matches: 4. The CDR3 runs to 15 residues. Looked up from germline, CDR1 is MNHEY and CDR2 is SMNVEV (reference sequence). DNA of the CDR3: TGTGCCAGCAGTTTACAGGGGGCGCGGACAGATACGCAGTATTTT. Translating gives CASSLQGARTDTQYF.

The CDR3 nucleotides read TGTGCCAGCAGCCCCGGGAGGACTAGCGGCTCCTACAATGAGCAGTTCTTC. This codes for CASSPGRTSGSYNEQFF. The rearrangement uses TRBV27 and TRBJ2-1; 10 bases are shared with TRBD2. The length of the CDR3 is 17 residues. The germline gives CDR1 MNHEY, CDR2 SMNVEV (reference sequence). Trimming cost V 6 bases and J 0 bases; bases outside gene matches: 8.

V and J are TRBV30 and TRBJ1-3; D is ambiguous. V gave up 4 bases and J gave up 3 bases, with 7 bases separating them. Looked up from germline, CDR1 is GTSNPN and CDR2 is SVGIG (reference sequence). The CDR3 is 12 amino acids. CDR3: CAWKRDGNTIYF. The CDR3 coding sequence is TGTGCCTGGAAGAGGGATGGAAACACCATATATTTT.

This clonotype was counted only a few times. The chain links TRBV27 to TRBJ2-1, with D perhaps TRBD2 (5 bases). CDR3 length: 13 amino acids. Trimming cost V 3 bases and J 6 bases, with 9 bases left between them. The V gene's germline CDR1 is MNHEY and CDR2 SMNVEV (reference sequence). The CDR3 protein is CASSFKGSNEQFF. The CDR3 nucleotides read TGTGCCAGCAGTTTCAAAGGGAGCAATGAGCAGTTCTTC.

V and J are TRBV2 and TRBJ1-4; 11 bases line up with TRBD1. Per germline, CDR1 SNHLY and CDR2 FYNNEI. The CDR3 runs to 14 residues. V lost 6 bases, J lost 8 bases, and 5 bases stayed unmatched. CDR3 sequence (DNA): TGTGCCAGCAGCCGGACAGGGGGCTTAGAAAAACTGTTTTTT. Translated, it gives CASSRTGGLEKLFF.

This clonotype was recorded many times. This chain links TRBV30 with TRBJ2-5; 7 bases are a match to TRBD2. Germline loops: CDR1 GTSNPN, CDR2 SVGIG (reference sequence). CDR3 length: 13 amino acids. V was pared by 5 bases and J by 5 bases, with 8 bases of the junction left unmatched. CDR3 DNA sequence: TGTGCCTGGGCAAATTTAGCGGGTGAGACCCAGTACTTC. It yields the protein CAWANLAGETQYF.

This clonotype was seen only a few times. V and J are TRBV3-1 and TRBJ2-7; D uncertain. The CDR3 is made up of 14 amino acids. Germline CDR1 reads LGHDT; CDR2 reads YNNKEL (reference sequence). Trimming left V 3 bases short and J 0 bases short, with 9 bases between. CDR3: CASSHGVVSYEQYF. In nucleotides, the CDR3 is TGTGCCAGCAGCCACGGTGTCGTCTCCTACGAGCAGTACTTC.

This clonotype came up a few times. This chain links TRBV9 with TRBJ1-1; a possible D gene is TRBD1 (5 bases). V was clipped by 1 base and J by 3 bases, with 13 bases between them. The CDR3 is 15 residues long. Germline V gene sequence: CDR1 SGDLS, CDR2 YYNGEE. The DNA of the CDR3 is TGTGCCAGCAGCGTAATGGGAAGAGGGGACACTGAAGCTTTCTTT. The encoded protein is CASSVMGRGDTEAFF.

In the case of this clonotype: This clone may be a read error of a much larger clone one base away. This chain connects TRBV2 to TRBJ2-3; 13 nucleotides line up with TRBD2. This CDR3 is 15 amino acids long. Per germline, CDR1 SNHLY and CDR2 FYNNEI. The CDR3 region has the DNA TGTGCCAGCAGTGGAACCGGACTAGCGGGAGATAAGCAGTATTTT. As protein: CASSGTGLAGDKQYF.

This clonotype was counted a few times. The J gene is TRBJ2-2, the V gene TRBV18, with 10 nucleotides matching TRBD2. The ends lost 5 bases at V and 3 bases at J; junction bases unmatched: 6. Germline lookup yields CDR1 KGHSH and CDR2 LQKENI. CDR3 size: 16 residues. The CDR3 region is CASSSATSGYTGELFF. The CDR3 nucleotides are TGTGCCAGCTCATCCGCGACTAGCGGGTACACCGGGGAGCTGTTTTTT.

In this sample, this clonotype turned up a few times. CDR3 residues: CATSRARGLAATDTQYF. DNA of the CDR3: TGTGCCACCAGCAGGGCTAGAGGACTAGCGGCCACAGATACGCAGTATTTT. The genes are TRBV15 and TRBJ2-3; TRBD2 agrees at 10 bases. There are 17 residues in the CDR3. V lost 3 bases to trimming and J lost 2 bases; unmatched junction nucleotides: 8. From germline, CDR1 is LNHNV and CDR2 YYDKDF (reference sequence). The variable domain in full, with the rest retrieved from reference TRBV15 and TRBJ2-3, is DAMVIQNPRYQVTQFGKPVTLSCSQTLNHNVMYWYQQKSSQAPKLLFHYYDKDFNNEADTPDNFQSRRPNTSFCFLDIRSPGLGDTAMYLCATSRARGLAATDTQYFGPGTRLTVL.

This rearrangement joins TRBV6-5 to TRBJ1-1; 7 nucleotides match TRBD1. CDR3 length: 17 residues. V was pared by 2 bases and J by 1 base, with 10 bases of the junction left unmatched. The V gene's germline CDR1 is MNHEY and CDR2 SVGAGI. The CDR3, as DNA: TGTGCCAGCAGTTACGTATGGGACAGACACAAGAACACTGAAGCTTTCTTT. Protein: CASSYVWDRHKNTEAFF.

The sample holds many counts of this clonotype. The rearrangement links TRBV20-1 to TRBJ2-3; 11 nucleotides line up with TRBD2. This CDR3 has 15 amino acids. Germline assignment: CDR1 DFQATT and CDR2 SNEGSKA (reference sequence). V was clipped by 2 bases and J by 2 bases; unmatched bases: 3. CDR3 sequence: CSARNSGRDTDTQYF. DNA for the CDR3: TGCAGTGCTAGAAATAGCGGGAGGGACACAGATACGCAGTATTTT.

This clonotype was seen repeatedly, ten times or more. V usage is TRBV28 and J usage is TRBJ1-1, with 7 bases lining up with TRBD1. The CDR3 is made up of 14 amino acids. The germline V gene has CDR1 MDHEN and CDR2 SYDVKM. V dropped 6 bases and J dropped 3; count of bases not matched to a gene: 7. The CDR3 DNA is TGTGCCAGCAGCGTTCCAGGGGGATACACTGAAGCTTTCTTT. This encodes CASSVPGGYTEAFF.

The rearrangement uses TRBV15 and TRBJ2-7, with TRBD2 matching 12 bases. The ends lost 1 base at V and 6 bases at J; junction bases unmatched: 7. This CDR3 contains 16 residues. The germline gives CDR1 LNHNV, CDR2 YYDKDF (reference sequence). DNA of the CDR3: TGTGCCACCAGCAGAGTCGTCGGGACTAGCGGGTCCGAGCAGTACTTC. It is translated as CATSRVVGTSGSEQYF.

This clonotype was recorded many times. The J gene is TRBJ2-3, the V gene TRBV2, with 9 bases that match TRBD2. This CDR3 comprises 13 residues. Germline trimming cut 8 bases from V and 5 bases from J; bases unmatched to any gene: 5. CDR1 and CDR2 (germline): SNHLY, FYNNEI. The chain's CDR3 is CASWGSGRDTQYF. The DNA of the CDR3 is TGTGCCAGCTGGGGTAGCGGGAGAGATACGCAGTATTTT.

A remark on this clonotype: Since a much larger clone is just one base distant, this may be a read error. The chain is built from TRBV28 and TRBJ2-7, with D unclear. This CDR3 comprises 14 residues. Germline CDR1 reads MDHEN; CDR2 reads SYDVKM. V was pared by 5 bases and J by 2 bases, with 13 bases between. The CDR3 protein is CASSEEWAPYEQYF. As DNA, the CDR3 is TGTGCCAGCAGTGAAGAGTGGGCCCCCTACGAGCAGTACTTC. The complete variable domain, with remaining parts taken from reference TRBV28 and TRBJ2-7, reads DVKVTQSSRYLVKRTGEKVFLECVQDMDHENMFWYRQDPGLGLRLIYFSYDVKMKEKGDIPEGYSVSREKKERFSLILESASTNQTSMYLCASSEEWAPYEQYFGPGTRLTVT.

This clonotype was counted only a few times. The chain employs TRBV5-1 and TRBJ1-2, with 9 bases fitting TRBD1. Germline CDR1 SGHRS, CDR2 YFSETQ. Losses at the gene ends were 3 bases for V and 4 bases for J; bases not matched to a gene: 7. This CDR3 is 15 amino acids long. DNA of the CDR3: TGCGCCAGCAGCTCGGGACAGGGAGGAGGCTATGGCTACACCTTC. The encoded protein is CASSSGQGGGYGYTF.

The chain recombines TRBV7-2 with TRBJ1-3; D remains ambiguous. V lost 7 bases to trimming and J lost 1 base, with 11 bases between them. CDR1 SGHTA and CDR2 FQGNSA come from the germline V gene. This CDR3 has 14 residues. The CDR3 loop reads CASTIPSSGNTIYF. The DNA for the CDR3 is TGTGCCAGCACCATCCCGAGTTCTGGAAACACCATATATTTT.

This clonotype was seen a few times. The CDR3 sequence: CASSPPGQREMYF. CDR3 coding DNA: TGTGCCAGCTCACCACCAGGGCAGCGGGAAATGTATTTT. The chain uses TRBV18 and TRBJ2-3; 7 bases line up with TRBD2. The CDR3 runs to 13 residues. The germline V gene encodes CDR1 KGHSH and CDR2 LQKENI. The V and J ends lost 0 bases and 14 bases, in that order; junction bases with no gene match: 8.

A remark on this clonotype: It may be a read error: a sequence one base away is much more abundant. The gene calls are TRBV11-2 and TRBJ1-1; D unclear. Looked up from germline, CDR1 is SGHAT and CDR2 is FQNNGV. This CDR3 comprises 11 residues. The CDR3 loop is CASSLDTEASF. CDR3 nucleotides: TGTGCCAGCAGCTTGGATACTGAAGCTTCCTTT.

The chain has TRBV27 and TRBJ1-6; D unclear. V lost 2 bases and J lost 10, with 12 bases in between. CDR1 is MNHEY, CDR2 SMNVEV, per germline (reference sequence). The CDR3 is 14 amino acids. CDR3 bases: TGTGCCAGCAGTTTAAAGGCAGTGGGCTCACCCCTCCACTTT. Amino acids: CASSLKAVGSPLHF.

This clonotype has a handful of counts. The chain has TRBV11-2 and TRBJ2-4; 10 bases agree with TRBD2. Germline values: CDR1 SGHAT, CDR2 FQNNGV. V lost 4 bases, J lost 8 bases, and 11 bases stayed unmatched. CDR3 size: 16 residues. The CDR3 coding sequence is TGTGCCAGCAGCTGGCTGCTAGCGGGAGAATCGGACATTCAGTACTTC. It specifies CASSWLLAGESDIQYF.

The chain couples TRBV18 to TRBJ1-1; D not certain. V shed 4 bases and J shed 4 bases, with 19 bases lying between them. The CDR3 is 16 amino acids. From germline, CDR1 is KGHSH and CDR2 LQKENI. The CDR3 loop is CASSLATRLAFTEAFF. For the CDR3, the DNA is TGTGCCAGCTCACTAGCGACACGACTCGCTTTCACTGAAGCTTTCTTT.

The chain joins TRBV6-1 to TRBJ2-3, with 9 bases matching TRBD2. Germline assignment: CDR1 MNHNS and CDR2 SASEGT. V lost 8 bases and J lost 0; bases outside the gene matches: 6. This CDR3 region has 15 residues. The CDR3 sequence is CASEKTSGSTDTQYF. CDR3 sequence (DNA): TGTGCCAGCGAAAAAACTAGCGGGAGCACAGATACGCAGTATTTT.

This clonotype was counted a few times. This rearrangement joins TRBV20-1 to TRBJ2-3; D possibly corresponds to TRBD1 (6 bases). V was pared by 2 bases and J by 5 bases, with 11 bases between. CDR1 and CDR2 (germline): DFQATT, SNEGSKA (reference sequence). This CDR3 is built from 13 residues. The CDR3 here is CSARLGAVDTQYF. In nucleotides, the CDR3 is TGCAGTGCTAGATTGGGGGCCGTAGATACGCAGTATTTT.

The chain recombines TRBV10-3 with TRBJ2-1, with TRBD2 matching 7 bases. CDR3 size: 14 residues. J lost 5 bases, V lost 11 bases, and 12 bases had no gene match. CDR1 ENHRY and CDR2 SYGVKD come from the germline V gene. The DNA of the CDR3 is TGTGCCTCACGCTCGGCGGGAGTGAACAATGAGCAGTTCTTC. This encodes CASRSAGVNNEQFF.

The chain employs TRBV29-1 and TRBJ1-4; 9 nucleotides match TRBD1. The CDR3 has 15 amino acids. Germline values: CDR1 SQVTM, CDR2 ANQGSEA. With 5 bases clipped from V and 7 bases from J, the junction kept 11 bases outside the gene matches. CDR3 nucleotides: TGCAGCGTTTGGGCACTACAGGGGGCAGGTGAAAAACTGTTTTTT. Translation: CSVWALQGAGEKLFF.